This T cell receptor beta chain derives from a study of CD4 T cells in relation to SARS-CoV-2 and coronaviruses. Study background: Convalescent patients had median age roughly 35 years, range roughly 21 to 75.

Turning to this clone: As yet, its antigen is unknown.

Study-wide results and limits: Memory recall responses, not primary responses primed in culture, are what the assay detects. Roughly 69% of donors had memory CD4+ clonotypes crossrecognizing SARS-CoV-2 and common cold coronavirus spike.

Deep TCR-beta sequencing used DNA from uncultured naive and memory CD4+ T cells. Using immunoSEQ multiplex PCR, the repertoire was profiled, and TCRdb retains in-frame clones only, with some absent. This table has tens of thousands of clones, 90% to 95% appearing once. Trimming removed 3 bases at V and 2 bases at J, with 11 bases between. The CDR3 loop spans 14 amino acids. Germline V lookup: CDR1 KGHSH, CDR2 LQKENI. V and J are TRBV18 and TRBJ2-7; no clear D. The origin of this receptor is an adult with COVID-19. Sequencing was performed on naive CD4+ T cells from PBMCs. Subset: naive CD4+ T cells isolated by negative enrichment. In DNA form, the CDR3 reads TGTGCCAGCTCACCTGGCGGATCTACCTACGAGCAGTACTTC. It translates to CASSPGGSTYEQYF.